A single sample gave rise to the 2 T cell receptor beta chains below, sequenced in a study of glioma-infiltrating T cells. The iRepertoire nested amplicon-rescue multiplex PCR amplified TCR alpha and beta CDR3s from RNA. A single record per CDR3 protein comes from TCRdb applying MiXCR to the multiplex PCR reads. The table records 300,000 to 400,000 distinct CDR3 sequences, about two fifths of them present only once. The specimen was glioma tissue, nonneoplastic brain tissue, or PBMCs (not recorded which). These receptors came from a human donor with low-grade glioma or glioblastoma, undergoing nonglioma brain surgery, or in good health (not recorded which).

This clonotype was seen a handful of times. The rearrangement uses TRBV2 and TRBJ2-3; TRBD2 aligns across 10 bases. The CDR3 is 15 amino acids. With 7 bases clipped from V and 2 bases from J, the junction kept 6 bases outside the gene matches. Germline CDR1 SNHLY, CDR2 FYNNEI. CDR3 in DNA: TGTGCCAGCACCAGGACTAGCGGCTACACAGATACGCAGTATTTT. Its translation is CASTRTSGYTDTQYF.

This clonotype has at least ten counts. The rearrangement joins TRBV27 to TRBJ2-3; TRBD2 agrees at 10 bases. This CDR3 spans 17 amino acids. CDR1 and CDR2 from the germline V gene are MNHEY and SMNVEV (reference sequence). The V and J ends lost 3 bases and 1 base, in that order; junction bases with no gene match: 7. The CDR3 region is CASSFVLAGAGTDTQYF. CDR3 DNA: TGTGCCAGCAGTTTCGTGCTAGCGGGAGCAGGCACAGATACGCAGTATTTT.